Shown below are 28 T cell receptor beta chains from a single sample sequenced in a study of control samples from healthy donors and cancer patients. Assay used: immunoSEQ multiplex PCR; TCRdb lists only in-frame clones, some missing. The sample has approximately 71,000 clones, 85% to 90% seen once. The specimen was PBMCs. These receptors originate from a man between 60 and 75 years old with lung cancer.

The V and J genes are TRBV18 and TRBJ2-5; TRBD2 matches 7 bases. The CDR3 loop spans 15 amino acids. With 3 bases clipped from V and 5 bases from J, the junction kept 9 bases outside the gene matches. Per germline, CDR1 KGHSH and CDR2 LQKENI. In nucleotides, the CDR3 is TGTGCCAGCTCACCCGCGACACTAGCGAGGGAGACCCAGTACTTC. As protein: CASSPATLARETQYF.

CDR3 amino acids: CASSFGGGQETQYF. CDR3 in DNA: TGCGCCAGCAGCTTCGGAGGAGGCCAAGAGACCCAGTACTTC. The gene calls are TRBV5-1 and TRBJ2-5; TRBD2 is a possible D gene (5 bases). The V end lost 2 bases, the J end lost 1 base, and 9 bases lay between the germline ends. This CDR3 is built from 14 residues. Germline loops: CDR1 SGHRS, CDR2 YFSETQ. Full variable domain (remainder filled in from reference TRBV5-1 and TRBJ2-5): KAGVTQTPRYLIKTRGQQVTLSCSPISGHRSVSWYQQTPGQGLQFLFEYFSETQRNKGNFPGRFSGRQFSNSRSEMNVSTLELGDSALYLCASSFGGGQETQYFGPGTRLLVL.

This chain links TRBV30 with TRBJ1-1; D remains ambiguous. The length of the CDR3 is 13 residues. The germline V gene encodes CDR1 GTSNPN and CDR2 SVGIG (reference sequence). Trimming took 2 bases from V and 2 from J, leaving 9 bases between them. The CDR3 is CAWSNSLNTEAFF. CDR3 DNA: TGTGCCTGGAGTAACAGTCTTAACACTGAAGCTTTCTTT.

The chain is built from TRBV2 and TRBJ1-1; tentatively, D is TRBD1 (6 bases). V was clipped by 7 bases and J by 0 bases, with 18 bases between them. CDR3 length: 16 residues. Germline CDR1 is SNHLY and CDR2 is FYNNEI. CDR3 nucleotides: TGTGCCAGCACCGAGACTCAGGGGATAATGAACACTGAAGCTTTCTTT. Translation gives CASTETQGIMNTEAFF.

This clone was seen once. Sequence at one end of the junction differs from germline and may be a read error. V and J are TRBV24-1 and TRBJ2-2, with 14 bases aligning to TRBD2. The CDR3 spans 19 residues. Germline CDR1 reads KGHDR; CDR2 reads SFDVKD. CDR3 sequence (DNA): TGTGCCACCAGTGATGGACTAGCGGGGGGACTAAGGAACATCGGGGAGCTGTTTTTT. The encoded protein is CATSDGLAGGLRNIGELFF.

This sequence joins TRBV13 and TRBJ2-3, with TRBD2 matching over 12 bases. The germline CDR1 and CDR2 sequences are PRHDT and FYEKMQ (reference sequence). The CDR3 has 20 residues. V dropped 4 bases and J dropped 0; count of bases not matched to a gene: 14. The CDR3 DNA follows: TGTGCCAGCAGCTCCCTGGAGGGGCTAGCGGGGGGGGAAAGCACAGATACGCAGTATTTT. Its protein product is CASSSLEGLAGGESTDTQYF.

The chain carries TRBV7-9 and TRBJ1-1; D ambiguous. With 10 bases removed from V and 1 base from J, the gap between germline ends came to 13 bases. Per the germline V gene, CDR1 is SEHNR and CDR2 is FQNEAQ (reference sequence). The CDR3 is made up of 13 amino acids. CDR3 sequence: CAINLSRNTEAFF. The CDR3 nucleotides are TGTGCCATCAATCTGAGCAGGAACACTGAAGCTTTCTTT.

The genes are TRBV5-1 and TRBJ1-2; weak D call: TRBD1 (5 bases). Germline V gene sequence: CDR1 SGHRS, CDR2 YFSETQ. The CDR3 runs to 14 residues. V was pared by 6 bases and J by 2 bases, with 14 bases between. The CDR3 spells CASKIGTANYGYTF. The CDR3 DNA reads as TGCGCCAGCAAGATTGGGACGGCAAACTATGGCTACACCTTC.

The V gene is TRBV24-1, the J gene TRBJ2-2, with a weak D call TRBD1 (6 bases). The CDR3 consists of 13 residues. Between the trimmed V and J ends, which lost 10 bases and 0 bases, there was a span of 8 bases. Looked up from germline, CDR1 is KGHDR and CDR2 is SFDVKD. The DNA for the CDR3 is TGTGCCACGGGACACGCGAACACCGGGGAGCTGTTTTTT. Its protein is CATGHANTGELFF.

The V gene is TRBV29-1, the J gene TRBJ2-5; the D gene could be TRBD1 or TRBD2 (5 bases each). This CDR3 spans 14 amino acids. The V gene's germline CDR1 is SQVTM and CDR2 ANQGSEA. Trimming shortened V by 4 bases and J by 2 bases, and 14 bases separated the two germline ends. DNA for the CDR3: TGCAGCGTTGTCCAGCAGTGGGGGCAAGAGACCCAGTACTTC. Its protein product is CSVVQQWGQETQYF.

V usage is TRBV5-6 and J usage is TRBJ1-2; tentatively, D is TRBD1 (6 bases). Trimming cost V 2 bases and J 0 bases, with 14 bases left between them. The CDR3 totals 16 residues. Germline CDR1 SGHDT, CDR2 YYEEEE. The CDR3 is CASSFAGAVANYGYTF. The CDR3 DNA reads as TGTGCCAGCAGCTTTGCAGGGGCCGTAGCTAACTATGGCTACACCTTC.

Only one count was recorded for this clone. The V and J genes are TRBV7-3 and TRBJ1-2, with D possibly matching TRBD1 (6 bases). V lost 4 bases, J lost 7 bases, and 19 bases lay in between. The CDR3 spans 15 residues. Germline loops: CDR1 SGHTA, CDR2 FQGTGA. The CDR3 region is CASSSYILQGTGYTF. The DNA of the CDR3 is TGTGCCAGCAGCTCCTACATTTTACAGGGAACTGGCTACACCTTC.

The chain couples TRBV5-6 to TRBJ2-7; 7 bases line up with TRBD1. The CDR3 length is 16 residues. CDR1 is SGHDT and CDR2 is YYEEEE in the germline V gene. V lost 0 bases and J lost 4; bases outside the gene matches: 10. The CDR3 is CASSLGGGEASYEQYF. CDR3 in DNA: TGTGCCAGCAGCTTGGGAGGGGGCGAAGCATCGTACGAGCAGTACTTC. Supplemented by reference TRBV5-6 and TRBJ2-7, the full variable domain reads DAGVTQSPTHLIKTRGQQVTLRCSPKSGHDTVSWYQQALGQGPQFIFQYYEEEERQRGNFPDRFSGHQFPNYSSELNVNALLLGDSALYLCASSLGGGEASYEQYFGPGTRLTVT.

This chain links TRBV7-9 with TRBJ1-2, with TRBD1 identical over 9 bases. V shed 5 bases, J shed 5 bases, and the junction held 3 bases outside the gene matches. CDR3 size: 13 residues. Germline loops: CDR1 SEHNR, CDR2 FQNEAQ (reference sequence). Written as DNA, the CDR3 is TGTGCCAGCAGCGCCGGGACAGGGTATGGCTACACCTTC. Translated, it gives CASSAGTGYGYTF.

V usage is TRBV6-5 and J usage is TRBJ1-4; 11 bases fit TRBD1. The junction had 6 bases not matched to a gene; V was cut back by 2 bases and J by 7 bases. CDR1 is MNHEY and CDR2 is SVGAGI in the germline V gene. This CDR3 region has 16 residues. The CDR3 region is CASSYIRTGGGEKLFF. Written as DNA, the CDR3 is TGTGCCAGCAGTTACATTCGGACAGGGGGCGGTGAAAAACTGTTTTTT.

The genes are TRBV9 and TRBJ1-4; D possibly corresponds to TRBD1 (6 bases). V gave up 0 bases and J gave up 5 bases, with 11 bases separating them. The V gene's germline CDR1 is SGDLS and CDR2 YYNGEE. The CDR3 contains 15 residues. The CDR3 region is CASSVAGQLNEKLFF. As DNA, the CDR3 is TGTGCCAGCAGCGTAGCCGGACAGCTAAATGAAAAACTGTTTTTT.

Only one count was recorded for this clone. CDR3 region: CASSLAIGGELFF. DNA of the CDR3: TGTGCCAGCAGCCTAGCGATCGGCGGGGAGCTGTTTTTT. This rearrangement joins TRBV6-5 to TRBJ2-2; tentative D call: TRBD2 (6 bases). The V end lost 6 bases, the J end lost 7 bases, and 12 bases lay between the germline ends. The CDR3 covers 13 residues. Germline V gene lookup returns CDR1 MNHEY and CDR2 SVGAGI.

With regard to this clone: Other DNA sequences in this sample translate to the same CDR3. The V gene is TRBV18, the J gene TRBJ2-1; D is uncertain. Germline V CDR1 and CDR2: KGHSH, LQKENI. Deletions cut 0 bases from V and 1 base from J, with 7 bases between. The CDR3 consists of 15 residues. The DNA for the CDR3 is TGTGCCAGCTCACCACCCGGTTCATCCTACAATGAGCAGTTCTTC. This encodes CASSPPGSSYNEQFF. Drawing the rest from reference TRBV18 and TRBJ2-1, the complete variable domain is NAGVMQNPRHLVRRRGQEARLRCSPMKGHSHVYWYRQLPEEGLKFMVYLQKENIIDESGMPKERFSAEFPKEGPSILRIQQVVRGDSAAYFCASSPPGSSYNEQFFGPGTRLTVL.

The V and J genes are TRBV6-5 and TRBJ1-5, with D tentatively TRBD1 (6 bases). The CDR3 runs to 15 residues. Germline V gives CDR1 MNHEY, CDR2 SVGAGI. V was clipped by 6 bases and J by 4 bases, with 16 bases between them. CDR3 residues: CASRTTGSGNQPQHF. DNA for the CDR3: TGTGCCAGCAGGACAACAGGGTCGGGGAATCAGCCCCAGCATTTT.

The rearrangement links TRBV6-2 or TRBV6-3 to TRBJ1-1, with TRBD1 as a possible D gene (5 bases). This CDR3 is 11 amino acids long. Germline CDR1 MNHEY, CDR2 SVGEGT. V gave up 5 bases and J gave up 7 bases, with 8 bases separating them. DNA for the CDR3: TGTGCCAGCAGTCCGGGGGGTGAAGCTTTCTTT. This gives the protein CASSPGGEAFF.

V gene TRBV7-2 combines with J gene TRBJ2-2; D is uncertain. Germline V gives CDR1 SGHTA, CDR2 FQGNSA. V dropped 6 bases and J dropped 5 bases, with 22 bases sitting between them. This CDR3 region has 17 residues. The CDR3 sequence is CASRVHSGSAATGELFF. In nucleotides, the CDR3 is TGTGCCAGCAGGGTACACTCGGGTTCCGCTGCAACCGGGGAGCTGTTTTTT.

The chain recombines TRBV14 with TRBJ1-1; D is unclear. V was trimmed by 4 bases and J by 1 base, leaving 16 bases between them. Germline lookup yields CDR1 SGHDN and CDR2 FVKESK. The CDR3 has 16 amino acids. Here the CDR3 reads CASSPMGSSKNTEAFF. The CDR3 nucleotides are TGTGCCAGCAGCCCAATGGGGTCCAGCAAGAACACTGAAGCTTTCTTT.

J is TRBJ1-2 and V is TRBV5-1; perhaps TRBD1 as D (5 bases). The V end was cut by 4 bases, the J end by 1 base, with 11 bases between. From germline, CDR1 is SGHRS and CDR2 YFSETQ. The CDR3 loop spans 14 amino acids. As DNA, the CDR3 is TGCGCCAGCAGCCAGGGAAGTGATAACTATGGCTACACCTTC. Translating it yields CASSQGSDNYGYTF.

The chain links TRBV27 to TRBJ2-1, with TRBD2 identical over 14 bases. The germline gives CDR1 MNHEY, CDR2 SMNVEV (reference sequence). The CDR3 totals 20 residues. Trimming cost V 5 bases and J 0 bases; bases outside gene matches: 12. The CDR3 is CASSGPRTSGGLSSYNEQFF. The CDR3 DNA reads as TGTGCCAGCAGTGGACCGCGGACTAGCGGGGGGCTTAGCTCCTACAATGAGCAGTTCTTC.

V gene TRBV25-1 combines with J gene TRBJ1-3; TRBD1 might be the D (6 bases). Germline CDR1 reads MGHDK; CDR2 reads SYGVNS. The V end lost 6 bases, the J end lost 0 bases, and 15 bases lay between the germline ends. The CDR3 is made up of 16 amino acids. The CDR3 DNA reads as TGTGCCAGCAGCCAATCCCGGGGGGCCTCTGGAAACACCATATATTTT. It yields the protein CASSQSRGASGNTIYF.

The V and J genes are TRBV15 and TRBJ1-4, with D maybe TRBD1 (6 bases). The ends were cut back, 5 bases at V and 4 bases at J, with 23 bases in the middle. The CDR3 is made up of 18 amino acids. Germline V gene sequence: CDR1 LNHNV, CDR2 YYDKDF (reference sequence). CDR3 nucleotides: TGTGCCACCAGCTACGGACAGACCGACGGGGGTTTTAATGAAAAACTGTTTTTT. It yields the protein CATSYGQTDGGFNEKLFF. The entire variable domain, with the rest obtained from reference TRBV15 and TRBJ1-4, is as follows: DAMVIQNPRYQVTQFGKPVTLSCSQTLNHNVMYWYQQKSSQAPKLLFHYYDKDFNNEADTPDNFQSRRPNTSFCFLDIRSPGLGDTAMYLCATSYGQTDGGFNEKLFFGSGTQLSVL.

This chain connects TRBV5-1 to TRBJ1-2, with TRBD1 matching 9 bases. Per the germline V gene, CDR1 is SGHRS and CDR2 is YFSETQ. V gave up 2 bases and J gave up 2 bases; unmatched junction bases: 10. The CDR3 length is 17 residues. The CDR3, as DNA: TGCGCCAGCAGCTTACAGGGGGCTCAGAATCCAAACTATGGCTACACCTTC. Protein product: CASSLQGAQNPNYGYTF.

The chain is built from TRBV5-1 and TRBJ2-1, with D possibly being TRBD2 (6 bases). The V and J ends lost 3 bases and 7 bases respectively, with 8 bases between them. CDR3 length: 12 amino acids. The germline gives CDR1 SGHRS, CDR2 YFSETQ. Here the CDR3 reads CASSSTSNEQFF. The CDR3, as DNA: TGCGCCAGCAGCTCGACTAGTAATGAGCAGTTCTTC.